This entry lists 6 T cell receptor beta chains sequenced from one sample in a study of CD8 T cells in Susac syndrome (dated by TCRdb to the late 2010s). Receptors were amplified or captured by the immunoSEQ multiplex PCR assay. RNA was extracted with the RNeasy kit and about 0.5 to 1 ug was reverse transcribed using random hexamers. Using fastp at Q25 and MiXCR, TCRdb reprocessed the public reads and kept productive beta chains. Each entry merges the rows of one CDR3 protein and shows their most common DNA and genes. The sample has about 180,000 distinct CDR3 sequences on record, approximately 94% of them singletons. In total, the top ten clones hold 0.12% of the sample. The sample comprised CD4+ T cells from PBMCs. These receptors all stem from a human donor with Susac syndrome.

The V call is TRBV7-9, the J call TRBJ1-2; TRBD1 aligns across 9 bases. The length of the CDR3 is 16 residues. Germline CDR1 is SEHNR and CDR2 is FQNEAQ (reference sequence). V was pared by 5 bases and J by 10 bases, with 17 bases of the junction left unmatched. The CDR3 region is CASSQDDRGAPSPYTF. The CDR3, as DNA: TGTGCCAGCAGCCAGGACGACAGGGGGGCACCCTCGCCCTACACCTTC.

This chain connects TRBV5-8 to TRBJ2-5, with a weak D call TRBD2 (6 bases). Looked up from germline, CDR1 is SGHTS and CDR2 is YDEGEE. CDR3 length equals 13 residues. V was clipped by 2 bases and J by 7 bases, with 12 bases between them. The CDR3 sequence: CASSFTSSGTQYF. CDR3 nucleotides: TGTGCCAGCAGCTTCACTAGCTCTGGGACCCAGTACTTC.

This clonotype appeared a few times. The chain employs TRBV12-3 or TRBV12-4 and TRBJ2-3, with 10 nucleotides matching TRBD2. Trimming cost V 9 bases and J 0 bases; bases outside gene matches: 0. The CDR3 is made up of 13 amino acids. DNA for the CDR3: TGTGCCAGAGCGGGGGGGAGCACAGATACGCAGTATTTT. Amino acid sequence: CARAGGSTDTQYF.

The chain recombines TRBV3-1 with TRBJ2-3; D might be TRBD2 (5 bases). Germline CDR1 and CDR2: LGHDT and YNNKEL (reference sequence). This CDR3 comprises 14 residues. V lost 4 bases and J 6 bases, leaving 14 bases between the germline ends. This chain's CDR3 is CASSRILGADTQYF. CDR3 nucleotide sequence: TGTGCCAGCAGCCGAATACTAGGAGCCGATACGCAGTATTTT.

V usage is TRBV5-1 and J usage is TRBJ2-5; D may correspond to TRBD1 or TRBD2 (5 bases each). The CDR3 has 15 amino acids. Per the germline V gene, CDR1 is SGHRS and CDR2 is YFSETQ. V was cut by 4 bases and J by 2 bases, with 15 bases left in between. This CDR3 is CASSAAGTPQETQYF. In nucleotides, the CDR3 is TGCGCCAGCAGCGCAGCCGGGACGCCGCAAGAGACCCAGTACTTC.

The chain joins TRBV20-1 to TRBJ2-3, with 8 bases identical to TRBD2. The CDR3 totals 12 residues. J was trimmed by 6 bases and V by 7 bases; bases with no gene match: 6. CDR1 and CDR2 (germline): DFQATT, SNEGSKA (reference sequence). CDR3: CSGSGGGDTQYF. CDR3 sequence (DNA): TGCAGTGGGTCGGGAGGGGGGGATACGCAGTATTTT.